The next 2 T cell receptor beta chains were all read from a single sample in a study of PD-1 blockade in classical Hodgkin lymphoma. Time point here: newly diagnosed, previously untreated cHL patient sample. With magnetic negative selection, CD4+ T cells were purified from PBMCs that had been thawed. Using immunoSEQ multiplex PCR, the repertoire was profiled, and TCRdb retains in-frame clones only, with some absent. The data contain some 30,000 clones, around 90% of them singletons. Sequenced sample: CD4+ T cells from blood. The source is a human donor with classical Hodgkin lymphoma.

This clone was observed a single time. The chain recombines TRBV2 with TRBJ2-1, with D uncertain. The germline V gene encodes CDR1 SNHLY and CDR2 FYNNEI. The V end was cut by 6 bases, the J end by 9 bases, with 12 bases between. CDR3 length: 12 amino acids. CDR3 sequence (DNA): TGTGCCAGCAGGCTGCGATTAGGTGAGCAGTTCTTC. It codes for CASRLRLGEQFF.

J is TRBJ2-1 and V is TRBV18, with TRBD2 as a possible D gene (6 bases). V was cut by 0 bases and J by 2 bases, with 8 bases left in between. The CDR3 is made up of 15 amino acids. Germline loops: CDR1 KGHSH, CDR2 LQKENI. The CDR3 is CASSPPGLPYNEQFF. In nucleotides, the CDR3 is TGTGCCAGCTCACCACCGGGACTGCCCTACAATGAGCAGTTCTTC.